The clone carrying this TCR beta chain was recorded a few times. Its specificity is unknown. In making TCR beta libraries, quantitative 5'-RACE with molecular barcodes was used. From the 5' RACE reads, TCRdb called clonotypes with MiXCR, one entry per CDR3 protein. Among about 250,000 distinct CDR3 sequences listed, about 10% were seen once. This entry is derived from a study of CD8 T cells in ankylosing spondylitis. Findings and caveats of the study: A TCR beta motif made of several highly homologous variants seemed typical of ankylosing spondylitis blood.

The CDR3 loop spans 14 amino acids. Germline CDR1 is MNHEY and CDR2 is SMNVEV (reference sequence). V was pared by 5 bases and J by 9 bases, with 9 bases of the junction left unmatched. The receptor was isolated from a male donor with ankylosing spondylitis or in good health (not recorded which). The sample comprised blood, either unsorted or a sorted T cell fraction (not recorded which). The J gene is TRBJ2-1, the V gene TRBV27, with 8 bases fitting TRBD1. The CDR3, as DNA: TGTGCCAGCAGTCGGACAGGGCCCCCAGGTGAGCAGTTCTTC. Its protein product is CASSRTGPPGEQFF.